Shown below are 3 T cell receptor beta chains from a single sample sequenced in a study of blood T cell repertoires in COVID-19. Profiled with immunoSEQ multiplex PCR; TCRdb holds only in-frame clones, not every one. The data hold 100,000 to 150,000 clones, with approximately 81% observed a single time. The specimen sequenced was peripheral blood. The receptors here all came from a middle-aged man with active or convalescent COVID-19.

This clone has more than one count but fewer than ten. The chain uses TRBV18 and TRBJ2-7, with a weak D call TRBD2 (6 bases). CDR3 size: 13 residues. Germline V CDR1 and CDR2: KGHSH, LQKENI. V gave up 3 bases and J gave up 5 bases, with 11 bases separating them. CDR3 amino acids: CASSPGGLNEQYF. The CDR3 nucleotides read TGTGCCAGCTCACCTGGGGGACTCAACGAGCAGTACTTC.

The rearrangement uses TRBV6-5 and TRBJ1-5; a possible D gene is TRBD1 (6 bases). This CDR3 contains 15 residues. The germline V gene encodes CDR1 MNHEY and CDR2 SVGAGI. Trimming took 6 bases from V and 2 from J, leaving 14 bases between them. CDR3 sequence (DNA): TGTGCCAGCAGGCCCGGAGGGGGGGGCAATCAGCCCCAGCATTTT. Encoded protein: CASRPGGGGNQPQHF.

This clone was recorded once. The gene calls are TRBV6-2 or TRBV6-3 and TRBJ1-3; D unclear. This CDR3 region has 18 residues. Germline CDR1 reads MNHEY; CDR2 reads SVGEGT. Trimming took 4 bases from V and 0 from J, leaving 19 bases between them. The CDR3 DNA is TGTGCCAGCAGTTCGCGGCTGACTTCATTTAGCTCTGGAAACACCATATATTTT. This sequence encodes CASSSRLTSFSSGNTIYF.